The clone carrying this TCR beta chain was counted at least ten times. The antigen is undetermined. TCRdb fed the reads into MiXCR, producing one record per CDR3 protein. This table has approximately 730,000 distinct CDR3 sequences, 30% to 35% appearing once. The sample is drawn from a study of T cell repertoires in cytomegalovirus infection. Study-level background: Well-studied HLA-B-restricted epitopes and recently identified HLA-C-restricted epitopes of CMV were both used in the study. Public signatures in TCR beta pointed to CMV infection and matching HLA type. Whole-study results and caveats: What dominated the ex vivo response were HLA-C-restricted CMV-specific TCR beta clonotypes.

CDR1 and CDR2 from the germline V gene are SGHTA and FQGNSA. CDR3 length equals 15 residues. Deletions cut 5 bases from V and 2 bases from J, with 14 bases between. Sample: cultured PBMCs, taken from culture after CMV antigen stimulation. The origin of this receptor is a human donor in good health (CMV status not recorded). Some clones in this sample may be carry-over from other donors' samples. V usage is TRBV7-2 and J usage is TRBJ2-3; D unresolved. In DNA form, the CDR3 reads TGTGCCAGCAGCCCACTGTATGCGGTCACAGATACGCAGTATTTT. Its translation: CASSPLYAVTDTQYF.